The rows below give T cell receptor beta chains drawn from one sample of a study of blood T cell repertoires in COVID-19. This table comes from immunoSEQ multiplex PCR, and its TCRdb copy is limited to in-frame clones, with some not included. This table holds fewer than 250,000 clones, about four fifths found once. What was sequenced was peripheral blood. The receptors were gathered from a middle-aged man with acute or convalescent COVID-19. Each CDR3 is given with its conserved first and last residue.

v_gene: TRBV2
CDR3aa: CASSESVAGTGELFF

v_gene: TRBV29-1
CDR3aa: CSVARGPGQPQHF

v_gene: TRBV11-3
CDR3aa: CASSSWGGNTEAFF

v_gene: TRBV7-3
CDR3aa: CASSPSGTLDEQFF

v_gene: TRBV7-9
CDR3aa: CASSLRTDSGANVLTF

v_gene: TRBV15
CDR3aa: CATSAQGAHGYTF

v_gene: TRBV5-1
CDR3aa: CASSLGGNNSPLHF

v_gene: TRBV7-9
CDR3aa: CASSFQNEQYF

v_gene: TRBV11-2
CDR3aa: CASSLGPRGGNTEAFF

v_gene: TRBV5-1
CDR3aa: CASSLTPGNTEAFF

v_gene: TRBV18
CDR3aa: CASSPPIPPDEQYF

v_gene: TRBV18
CDR3aa: CASSPLKVKPSGSTDTQYF

v_gene: TRBV5-7
CDR3aa: CASTSQSQDSYEQYF

v_gene: TRBV9
CDR3aa: CASSESPGQRGVEQFF

v_gene: TRBV4-1
CDR3aa: CASSQDPPIAGGPDNEQFF

v_gene: TRBV27
CDR3aa: CASMGERDRDVYWNTEAFF

v_gene: TRBV4-1
CDR3aa: CASSQGPQGITEAFF

v_gene: TRBV3-1/TRBV3-2
CDR3aa: CASSQGASGTYEQYF

v_gene: TRBV10-2
CDR3aa: CASSEAQGVFSDEQYF

v_gene: TRBV4-1
CDR3aa: CASSQDYTGTEAFF

v_gene: TRBV5-1
CDR3aa: CASSPVQGRGTGNTIYF

v_gene: TRBV6-5
CDR3aa: CASILAGGPWYEQYF

v_gene: TRBV6-2/TRBV6-3
CDR3aa: CASSYPRGRIAGEYEQYF

v_gene: TRBV28
CDR3aa: CASSLQGYIYEQYF

v_gene: TRBV5-6
CDR3aa: CASSTPGQGLGNTIYF

v_gene: TRBV6-1
CDR3aa: CASSELAGGSYEQYF

v_gene: TRBV2
CDR3aa: CASTTGILNTEAFF

v_gene: TRBV5-4
CDR3aa: CASSIAGTDTQYF

v_gene: TRBV9
CDR3aa: CASSVTEGYAGDYGYTF

v_gene: TRBV6-1
CDR3aa: CASSEFGSGGNTIYF

v_gene: TRBV7-3
CDR3aa: CASSFTLDRNTEAFF

v_gene: TRBV3-1/TRBV3-2
CDR3aa: CASTPALEETQYF

v_gene: TRBV4-1
CDR3aa: CASSHLQGKNSGANVLTF

v_gene: TRBV20-1
CDR3aa: CSASGGTRRMDGQFF

v_gene: TRBV27
CDR3aa: CASSPGLTFYEQYF

v_gene: TRBV6-5
CDR3aa: CASSGWSGNTIYF

v_gene: TRBV19
CDR3aa: CASSSRVGTQYF